This TCR beta chain was identified during a study of technical replicates of blood from a few donors. Germline assignment: CDR1 SNHLY and CDR2 FYNNEI. Trimming shortened V by 6 bases and J by 5 bases, and 16 bases separated the two germline ends. The CDR3 totals 14 residues. TCRdb's table, derived via immunoSEQ multiplex PCR, lists solely in-frame clones and lacks some. The sample holds tens of thousands of clones, 85% to 95% seen once. V usage is TRBV2 and J usage is TRBJ2-5, with D maybe TRBD1 (6 bases). The sample was PBMCs. This receptor was identified in a human donor in good health. Some clones in this sample may be carry-over from other donors' samples. The CDR3 loop reads CASSLQGTAETQYF. CDR3 in DNA: TGTGCCAGCAGCCTGCAGGGGACCGCTGAGACCCAGTACTTC. The whole variable domain, remainder taken from reference TRBV2 and TRBJ2-5, is EPEVTQTPSHQVTQMGQEVILRCVPISNHLYFYWYRQILGQKVEFLVSFYNNEISEKSEIFDDQFSVERPDGSNFTLKIRSTKLEDSAMYFCASSLQGTAETQYFGPGTRLLVL.